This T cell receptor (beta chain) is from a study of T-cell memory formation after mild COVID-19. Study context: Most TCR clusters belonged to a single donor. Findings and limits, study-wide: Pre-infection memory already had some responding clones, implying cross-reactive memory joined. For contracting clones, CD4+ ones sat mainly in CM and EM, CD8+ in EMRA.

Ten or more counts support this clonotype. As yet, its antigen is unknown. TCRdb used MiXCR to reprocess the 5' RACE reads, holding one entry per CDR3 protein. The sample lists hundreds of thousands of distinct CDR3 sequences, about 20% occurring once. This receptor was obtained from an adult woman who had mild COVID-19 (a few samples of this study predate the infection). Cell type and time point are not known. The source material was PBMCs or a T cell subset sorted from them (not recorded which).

For the CDR3, the DNA is TGTGCCAGCAGCTTACTGGAGAACACCGGGGAGCTGTTTTTT. This sequence encodes CASSLLENTGELFF. The chain recombines TRBV7-9 with TRBJ2-2; D unresolved. CDR1 is SEHNR, CDR2 FQNEAQ, per germline (reference sequence). V was pared by 2 bases and J by 1 base, with 5 bases between. CDR3 length: 14 residues.